One TCR beta chain is described in this entry. This receptor's antigen is unknown. The input lacks base qualities; no much larger clone sits a single base away. V is clipped by 5 bases and J by 5 bases, and the sequence between their germline boundaries is 12 bases long. CDR1 and CDR2, looked up from the germline V gene (reference sequence), are LNHDA and SQIVND. The CDR3 holds 13 amino acids from the cysteine to the phenylalanine. The retained sequence is limited to the CDR3, 39 bases, with the frame set at the first base. This sample was included in a study of control samples from healthy donors and cancer patients (TCRdb year 2020). Receptors were amplified or captured by the immunoSEQ multiplex PCR assay. TCRdb re-hosts the immuneACCESS table, in-frame sequences only. Its copies lack some clones; in the studies checked, an unresolved V gene accounts for under half of them, and the cause for the rest is not known. Across this sample there are roughly 180,000 clones, with around 93% seen only once. 4.1% of the sample comes from the top ten.

The sequence is built from TRBV19 and TRBJ2-5; TRBD2 is a weak D gene call, 5 bases matching. The TCR was taken from a woman aged 55-69 years in good health. The specimen sequenced was blood. The CDR3 is CASSLGRGETQYF. The bases are TGTGCCAGTAGTCTGGGCAGAGGGGAGACCCAGTACTTC. With all but the CDR3 taken from the reference TRBV19 and TRBJ2-5 genes, the full variable domain is: DGGITQSPKYLFRKEGQNVTLSCEQNLNHDAMYWYRQDPGQGLRLIYYSQIVNDFQKGDIAEGYSVSREKKESFPLTVTSAQKNPTAFYLCASSLGRGETQYFGPGTRLLVL.